This T cell receptor beta chain was identified during a study of blood T cells in healthy people across ages. Broader study findings: The study found TCR beta diversity correlated strongly with naive T cell percentage.

This CDR3 region has 12 residues. V lost 5 bases, J lost 9 bases, and 4 bases stayed unmatched. CDR1 and CDR2 (germline): LGHDT, YNNKEL (reference sequence). Healthy Caucasians from Russia aged about 6 to 100 served as donors. Isolation yielded PBMCs, at least 7 million per sample, in every case. This clonotype was found a few times. The antigen is unknown. With a J-beta primer mix and a sample-barcoded 5' primer, a second PCR ran roughly 7 to 11 cycles. Each CDR3 protein gets one entry after TCRdb re-called the 5' RACE reads with MiXCR. The sample holds about 940,000 distinct CDR3 sequences, around 49% seen once.

Sequences were obtained from blood. The TCR comes from a man aged 25 to 45 in good health. This sequence joins TRBV3-1 and TRBJ2-1; TRBD2 aligns across 7 bases. CDR3 residues: CASSASGGEQFF. As DNA, the CDR3 is TGTGCCAGCAGCGCCTCGGGGGGTGAGCAGTTCTTC.